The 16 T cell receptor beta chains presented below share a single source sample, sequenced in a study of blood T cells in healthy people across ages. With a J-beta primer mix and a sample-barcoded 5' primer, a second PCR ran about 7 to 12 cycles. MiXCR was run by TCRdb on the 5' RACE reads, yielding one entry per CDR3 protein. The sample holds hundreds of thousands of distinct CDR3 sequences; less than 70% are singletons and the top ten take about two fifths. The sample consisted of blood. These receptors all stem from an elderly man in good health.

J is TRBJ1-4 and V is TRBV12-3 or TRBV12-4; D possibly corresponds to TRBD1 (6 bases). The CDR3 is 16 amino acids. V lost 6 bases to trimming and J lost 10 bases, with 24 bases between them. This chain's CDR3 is CASSSGDRRSLGKLFF. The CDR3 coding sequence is TGTGCCAGCAGCTCTGGCGACAGGAGGAGCCTTGGAAAACTGTTTTTT.

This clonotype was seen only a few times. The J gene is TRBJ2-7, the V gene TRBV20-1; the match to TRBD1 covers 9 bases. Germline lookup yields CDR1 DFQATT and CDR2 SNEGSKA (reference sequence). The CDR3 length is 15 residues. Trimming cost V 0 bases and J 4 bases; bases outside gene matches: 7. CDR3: CSARDPATGGYEQYF. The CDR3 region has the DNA TGCAGTGCTAGAGATCCCGCGACAGGGGGTTACGAGCAGTACTTC.

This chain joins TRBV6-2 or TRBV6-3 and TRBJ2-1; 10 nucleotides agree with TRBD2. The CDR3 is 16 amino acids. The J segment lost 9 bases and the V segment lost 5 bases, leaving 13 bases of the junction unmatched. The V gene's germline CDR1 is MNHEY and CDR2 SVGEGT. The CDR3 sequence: CASSPERGGRPREQFF. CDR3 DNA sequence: TGTGCCAGCAGTCCCGAGCGGGGGGGACGACCGCGTGAGCAGTTCTTC.

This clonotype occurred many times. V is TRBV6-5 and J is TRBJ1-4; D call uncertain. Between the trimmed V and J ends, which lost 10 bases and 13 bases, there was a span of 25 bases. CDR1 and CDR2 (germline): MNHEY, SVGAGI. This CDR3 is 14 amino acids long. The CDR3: CATLEGGSSRRLFF. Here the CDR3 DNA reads TGTGCCACCCTCGAGGGTGGGTCCTCGAGGAGACTGTTTTTT.

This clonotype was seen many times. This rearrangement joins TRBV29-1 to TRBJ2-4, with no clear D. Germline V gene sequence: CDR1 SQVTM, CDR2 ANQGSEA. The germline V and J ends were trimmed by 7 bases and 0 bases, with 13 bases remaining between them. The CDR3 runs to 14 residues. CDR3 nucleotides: TGCAGCGCCCGGGCCGCCCTAGCCAAAAACATTCAGTACTTC. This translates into CSARAALAKNIQYF.

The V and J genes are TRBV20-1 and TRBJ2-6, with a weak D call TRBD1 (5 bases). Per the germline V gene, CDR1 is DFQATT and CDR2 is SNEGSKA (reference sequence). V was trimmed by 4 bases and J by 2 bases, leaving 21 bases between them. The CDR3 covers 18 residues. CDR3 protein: CSATPGLRSYTGANVLTF. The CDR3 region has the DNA TGCAGTGCTACCCCAGGGTTACGGTCTTACACTGGGGCCAACGTCCTGACTTTC.

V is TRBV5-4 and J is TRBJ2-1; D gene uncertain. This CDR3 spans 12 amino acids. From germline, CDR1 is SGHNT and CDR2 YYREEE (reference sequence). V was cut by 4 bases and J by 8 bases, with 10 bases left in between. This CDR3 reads CASSPLEDEQFF. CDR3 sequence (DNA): TGTGCCAGCAGCCCTCTAGAGGATGAGCAGTTCTTC.

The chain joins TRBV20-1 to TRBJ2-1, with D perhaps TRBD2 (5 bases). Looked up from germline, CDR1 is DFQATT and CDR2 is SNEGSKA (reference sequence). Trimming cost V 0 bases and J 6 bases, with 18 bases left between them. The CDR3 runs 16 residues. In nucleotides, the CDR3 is TGCAGTGCTAGAGATCCGAGCGGAAGTAGACGCAATGAGCAGTTCTTC. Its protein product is CSARDPSGSRRNEQFF.

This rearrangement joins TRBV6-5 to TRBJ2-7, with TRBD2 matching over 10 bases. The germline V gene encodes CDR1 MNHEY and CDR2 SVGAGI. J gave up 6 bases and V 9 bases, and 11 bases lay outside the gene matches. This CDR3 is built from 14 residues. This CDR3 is CASSQAGGPFEQYF. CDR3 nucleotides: TGTGCCAGTAGCCAAGCGGGAGGGCCGTTCGAGCAGTACTTC.

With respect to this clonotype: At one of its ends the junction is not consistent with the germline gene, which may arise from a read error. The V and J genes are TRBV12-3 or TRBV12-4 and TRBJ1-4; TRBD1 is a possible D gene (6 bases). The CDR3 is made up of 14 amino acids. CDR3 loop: CASRPQGRGEKPFF. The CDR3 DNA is TGTGCCAGCAGACCTCAGGGGAGGGGTGAAAAACCGTTTTTT.

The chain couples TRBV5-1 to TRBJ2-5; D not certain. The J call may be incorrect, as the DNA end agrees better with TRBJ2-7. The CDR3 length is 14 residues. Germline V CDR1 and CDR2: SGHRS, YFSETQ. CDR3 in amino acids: CASKGTVQTYEQYF. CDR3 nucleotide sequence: TGCGCCAGCAAGGGTACCGTACAAACCTACGAGCAGTACTTC.

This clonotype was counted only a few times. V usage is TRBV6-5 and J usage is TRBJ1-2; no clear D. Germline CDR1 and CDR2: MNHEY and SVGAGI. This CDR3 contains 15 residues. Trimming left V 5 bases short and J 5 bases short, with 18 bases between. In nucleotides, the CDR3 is TGTGCCAGCAGTCCTTGGGCACGAAGCGGGTATGGCTACACCTTC. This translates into CASSPWARSGYGYTF.

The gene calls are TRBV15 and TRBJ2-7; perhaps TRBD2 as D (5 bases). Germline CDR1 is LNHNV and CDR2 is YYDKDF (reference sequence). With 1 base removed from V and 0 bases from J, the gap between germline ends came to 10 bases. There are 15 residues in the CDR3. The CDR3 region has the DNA TGTGCCACCAGCAGAGGACCAGACTACTCCTACGAGCAGTACTTC. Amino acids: CATSRGPDYSYEQYF.

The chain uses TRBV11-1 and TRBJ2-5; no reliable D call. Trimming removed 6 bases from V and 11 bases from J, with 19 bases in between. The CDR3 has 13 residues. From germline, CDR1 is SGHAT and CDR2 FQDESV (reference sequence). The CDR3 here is CASSARVLGEQYF. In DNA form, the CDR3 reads TGTGCCAGCAGTGCAAGAGTTCTGGGTGAGCAGTACTTC.

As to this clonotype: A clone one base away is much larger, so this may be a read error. The DNA for the CDR3 is TGTGCCACCAGCAGTGATAGCGGACCTCACGGGGGATACGAGCAGTACTTC. Protein: CATSSDSGPHGGYEQYF. The gene calls are TRBV15 and TRBJ2-5; weak D call: TRBD2 (6 bases). The J call may be in error: the DNA end matches TRBJ2-7 better. This CDR3 has 17 residues. From germline, CDR1 is LNHNV and CDR2 YYDKDF (reference sequence).

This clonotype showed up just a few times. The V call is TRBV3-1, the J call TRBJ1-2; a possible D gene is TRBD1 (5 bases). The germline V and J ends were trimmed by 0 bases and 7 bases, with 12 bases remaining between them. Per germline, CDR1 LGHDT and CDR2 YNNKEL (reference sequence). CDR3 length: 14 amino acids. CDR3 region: CASSQDRGRGGYTF. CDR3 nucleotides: TGTGCCAGCAGCCAAGATCGGGGGAGGGGTGGCTACACCTTC.